The 21 T cell receptor beta chains below all came from one sample that was sequenced in a study of response to subunit inactivated influenza vaccine. MiXCR, applied by TCRdb to the RT-PCR reads, yields one record per CDR3 protein. The sample comprises about 540,000 distinct CDR3 sequences, 20% to 25% of which are singletons, and roughly 2.8% rests with the top ten. These data were also filed under a second study, of T cells expressing NK-cell markers. From that paper: Template switching by 5'RACE with UMIs generated the TCR beta cDNA.

Material: CD4+ T cells sorted from PBMCs, obtained about 11 days after vaccination. The source of these receptors is a man between 45 and 60 years old who received an inactivated influenza vaccine.

This clonotype was counted only a few times. V gene TRBV6-1 combines with J gene TRBJ2-1; the match to TRBD2 covers 7 bases. After removal of 7 bases from V and 6 bases from J, the junction contained 12 bases not matched to a gene. CDR3 length equals 15 residues. Germline assignment: CDR1 MNHNS and CDR2 SASEGT. The CDR3 sequence: CASNKGGSLANEQFF. CDR3 bases: TGTGCCAGCAACAAGGGCGGGAGTTTGGCCAATGAGCAGTTCTTC.

This clonotype came up a few times. The chain joins TRBV28 to TRBJ2-7; tentative D call: TRBD2 (6 bases). Between the trimmed V and J ends, which lost 6 bases and 4 bases, there was a span of 19 bases. Germline lookup yields CDR1 MDHEN and CDR2 SYDVKM. The CDR3 has 15 amino acids. Here the CDR3 DNA reads TGTGCCAGCAGAGTGCCGGGACTGAAAGTTTACGAGCAGTACTTC. It translates to CASRVPGLKVYEQYF. Full variable domain (outside the CDR3, taken from reference TRBV28 and TRBJ2-7): DVKVTQSSRYLVKRTGEKVFLECVQDMDHENMFWYRQDPGLGLRLIYFSYDVKMKEKGDIPEGYSVSREKKERFSLILESASTNQTSMYLCASRVPGLKVYEQYFGPGTRLTVT.

A few counts support this clonotype. The chain joins TRBV7-2 to TRBJ2-1, with 9 nucleotides matching TRBD2. Germline V gene lookup returns CDR1 SGHTA and CDR2 FQGNSA. CDR3 length equals 15 residues. Losses at the gene ends were 4 bases for V and 13 bases for J; bases not matched to a gene: 14. The CDR3 DNA is TGTGCCAGCAGCTCGGGACTAGCTCTCGAGGTGTTTCAGTTCTTC. It yields the protein CASSSGLALEVFQFF.

This clonotype was observed a few times. The chain recombines TRBV28 with TRBJ2-1; the D gene is possibly TRBD1 (5 bases). Germline V gene sequence: CDR1 MDHEN, CDR2 SYDVKM. V dropped 4 bases and J dropped 8 bases, with 9 bases sitting between them. The CDR3 has 12 residues. CDR3 residues: CASSSRADEQFF. In DNA form, the CDR3 reads TGTGCCAGCAGTTCCAGGGCCGATGAGCAGTTCTTC.

The chain couples TRBV6-2 or TRBV6-3 to TRBJ2-2, with a weak D call TRBD2 (6 bases). The CDR3 spans 21 residues. The germline CDR1 and CDR2 sequences are MNHEY and SVGEGT. V shed 5 bases and J shed 1 base, with 29 bases lying between them. The DNA of the CDR3 is TGTGCCAGCAGTAGGTACGTCCTCAGGAGGTCCGCGGGGTTGAACACCGGGGAGCTGTTTTTT. This sequence encodes CASSRYVLRRSAGLNTGELFF.

The chain combines TRBV19 with TRBJ1-2, with 7 bases identical to TRBD1. Germline V gives CDR1 LNHDA, CDR2 SQIVND (reference sequence). V was clipped by 5 bases and J by 2 bases; unmatched bases: 8. This CDR3 has 15 residues. The CDR3 loop reads CASSLRQGVNYGYTF. The CDR3 DNA follows: TGTGCCAGTAGTCTAAGACAGGGTGTAAACTATGGCTACACCTTC.

A few counts support this clonotype. This sequence joins TRBV27 and TRBJ2-2; no reliable D call. Looked up from germline, CDR1 is MNHEY and CDR2 is SMNVEV (reference sequence). The V gene lost 2 bases and the J gene lost 2 bases, with 6 bases spanning the gap. The CDR3 is made up of 14 amino acids. CDR3 nucleotides: TGTGCCAGCAGTTTAAGACACAACACCGGGGAGCTGTTTTTT. Its translation is CASSLRHNTGELFF.

This chain links TRBV12-3 or TRBV12-4 with TRBJ2-7; D is undetermined. The CDR3 contains 14 residues. V was clipped by 6 bases and J by 3 bases, with 15 bases between them. This CDR3 is CASSQGIMGYEQYF. The CDR3 DNA follows: TGTGCCAGCAGCCAAGGGATAATGGGCTACGAGCAGTACTTC.

This clonotype was observed a handful of times. The gene calls are TRBV14 and TRBJ2-5; unclear D gene. Germline CDR1 and CDR2: SGHDN and FVKESK. The CDR3 loop spans 12 amino acids. V lost 0 bases and J 6 bases, leaving 5 bases between the germline ends. CDR3 loop: CASSQDLQTQYF. CDR3 bases: TGTGCCAGCAGCCAAGATCTTCAGACCCAGTACTTC.

The rearrangement uses TRBV6-2 or TRBV6-3 and TRBJ2-5; 12 nucleotides match TRBD2. CDR3 length equals 15 residues. Germline CDR1 is MNHEY and CDR2 is SVGEGT. V shed 5 bases and J 6 bases; nucleotides not matched to a gene: 7. The CDR3 sequence: CASSQTSGGPQTQYF. CDR3 DNA sequence: TGTGCCAGCAGTCAGACTAGCGGGGGCCCGCAGACCCAGTACTTC.

The chain uses TRBV5-5 and TRBJ1-2; 10 nucleotides align to TRBD1. The V gene end was trimmed by 0 bases and the J gene end by 5 bases; junction bases not matched to a gene: 4. Germline loops: CDR1 SGHKS, CDR2 YYEKEE (reference sequence). This CDR3 comprises 15 residues. The CDR3 loop is CASSLAGQGIYGYTF. For the CDR3, the DNA is TGTGCCAGCAGCTTGGCGGGACAGGGGATTTATGGCTACACCTTC.

This chain joins TRBV12-3 or TRBV12-4 and TRBJ1-4, with no clear D. V lost 5 bases, J lost 7 bases, and 17 bases lay in between. This CDR3 is 15 amino acids long. The CDR3 region is CASSPRHGSSEKLFF. The CDR3 DNA follows: TGTGCCAGCAGTCCCCGCCACGGATCTAGTGAAAAACTGTTTTTT.

The chain employs TRBV12-3 or TRBV12-4 and TRBJ2-2; D is possibly TRBD2 (6 bases). CDR3 length: 13 amino acids. With 8 bases removed from V and 6 bases from J, the gap between germline ends came to 13 bases. The CDR3, as DNA: TGTGCCAGCCGGTTGACGGGGGCCGGGGAGCTGTTTTTT. Amino acid sequence: CASRLTGAGELFF.

The chain carries TRBV28 and TRBJ2-3; 9 bases align to TRBD1. From germline, CDR1 is MDHEN and CDR2 SYDVKM. Trimming took 4 bases from V and 1 from J; bases not matched to a gene: 0. The CDR3 covers 14 residues. CDR3 DNA sequence: TGTGCCAGCAGTTGGGACAGGGGCACAGATACGCAGTATTTT. Translation gives CASSWDRGTDTQYF.

This chain uses TRBV11-1 with TRBJ2-2, with 8 bases identical to TRBD1. Germline CDR1 reads SGHAT; CDR2 reads FQDESV (reference sequence). The CDR3 length is 20 residues. Losses at the gene ends were 2 bases for V and 3 bases for J; bases not matched to a gene: 17. In nucleotides, the CDR3 is TGTGCCAGCAGCTTACAAGGGGACAGGCCTTGGGGGCTACACACCGGGGAGCTGTTTTTT. Translated: CASSLQGDRPWGLHTGELFF.

This clonotype was counted between two and nine times. The genes are TRBV2 and TRBJ1-2, with D possibly matching TRBD1 (5 bases). V lost 3 bases to trimming and J lost 4 bases, with 12 bases between them. Germline-derived CDR1 and CDR2 are SNHLY and FYNNEI. The CDR3 has 14 residues. CDR3 residues: CASSEQGKTYGYTF. In DNA, the CDR3 is TGTGCCAGCAGTGAGCAGGGAAAGACCTATGGCTACACCTTC.

The chain is built from TRBV6-1 and TRBJ1-1; D might be TRBD1 (6 bases). Germline V gives CDR1 MNHNS, CDR2 SASEGT. This CDR3 is built from 17 residues. V lost 6 bases, J lost 1 base, and 21 bases lay in between. The CDR3: CASRPPVAGGANTEAFF. In DNA form, the CDR3 reads TGTGCCAGCAGACCCCCAGTGGCGGGGGGGGCGAACACTGAAGCTTTCTTT.

This clonotype was seen more than once but under ten times. This chain joins TRBV5-1 and TRBJ2-5; no firm D call. V was pared by 8 bases and J by 0 bases, with 20 bases between. This CDR3 contains 16 residues. Germline CDR1 and CDR2: SGHRS and YFSETQ. CDR3 bases: TGCGCCAGTAGGAGTCTCTATGGAAAGTACCAAGAGACCCAGTACTTC. Amino acids: CASRSLYGKYQETQYF.

This clonotype was seen a few times. The chain is built from TRBV20-1 and TRBJ2-5, with 9 bases that match TRBD2. Germline V CDR1 and CDR2: DFQATT, SNEGSKA (reference sequence). This CDR3 comprises 17 residues. Unmatched junction bases numbered 10, after V lost 0 bases and J lost 2 bases. CDR3: CSARDDGKAGGQETQYF. As DNA, the CDR3 is TGCAGTGCTAGAGATGATGGGAAAGCGGGAGGACAAGAGACCCAGTACTTC.

This clonotype was detected a few times. The V call is TRBV7-8, the J call TRBJ2-7, with D possibly matching TRBD1 (6 bases). CDR1 is SGHVS, CDR2 FQNEAQ, per germline. This CDR3 is 14 amino acids long. Deletions cut 2 bases from V and 6 bases from J, with 14 bases between. The CDR3 nucleotides are TGTGCCAGCAGCTTACAGGGGATGGGTGCCGAGCAGTACTTC. Translated: CASSLQGMGAEQYF.

V usage is TRBV5-6 and J usage is TRBJ2-5, with D tentatively TRBD1 or TRBD2 (5 bases each). Trimming pared 3 bases from V and 0 bases from J, leaving 9 bases between. Germline CDR1 is SGHDT and CDR2 is YYEEEE. The CDR3 is made up of 14 amino acids. The CDR3 coding sequence is TGTGCCAGCAGCTGGGGACGGAACCAAGAGACCCAGTACTTC. This codes for CASSWGRNQETQYF.